Each of the 13 T cell receptor beta chains below was sequenced from the same sample in a study of CD8 T cells in Susac syndrome. Reverse transcription of 0.5 to 1 ug RNA used random hexamers. TCRdb re-analysed the immunoSEQ multiplex PCR reads in MiXCR, keeping a single row per CDR3 protein. This table holds about 210,000 distinct CDR3 sequences, about 95% found once. The source material was CD4+ T cells from PBMCs. All receptors come from a human donor with Susac syndrome.

Here the CDR3 DNA reads TGTGCCAGCAGCACGACAGGGAGCAATCAGCCCCAGCATTTT. Protein sequence: CASSTTGSNQPQHF. V is TRBV7-9 and J is TRBJ1-5; 7 bases fit TRBD1. With 5 bases clipped from V and 1 base from J, the junction kept 2 bases outside the gene matches. The germline V gene encodes CDR1 SEHNR and CDR2 FQNEAQ (reference sequence). CDR3 length: 14 amino acids.

The rearrangement links TRBV5-1 to TRBJ2-3, with D uncertain. Germline values: CDR1 SGHRS, CDR2 YFSETQ. The CDR3 length is 13 residues. V was shortened by 4 bases and J by 6 bases, with 12 bases between the two germline ends. The chain's CDR3 is CASSSSGLDTQYF. CDR3 coding DNA: TGCGCCAGCAGCAGCTCCGGGCTGGATACGCAGTATTTT.

This CDR3 is CSARPNPGAGSNYGYTF. CDR3 bases: TGCAGTGCTAGACCTAACCCAGGGGCAGGGTCTAACTATGGCTACACCTTC. The rearrangement joins TRBV20-1 to TRBJ1-2, with D tentatively TRBD1 (6 bases). The CDR3 covers 17 residues. From germline, CDR1 is DFQATT and CDR2 SNEGSKA (reference sequence). The ends were cut back, 2 bases at V and 0 bases at J, with 19 bases in the middle.

The chain is built from TRBV5-1 and TRBJ2-5; the match to TRBD1 covers 9 bases. V gave up 4 bases and J gave up 5 bases; unmatched junction bases: 9. Per germline, CDR1 SGHRS and CDR2 YFSETQ. This CDR3 contains 15 residues. CDR3 sequence (DNA): TGCGCCAGCAGCCCAGAAAGACAGGGGGGGGAGACCCAGTACTTC. Its protein is CASSPERQGGETQYF.

The V gene is TRBV27, the J gene TRBJ1-5, with TRBD1 as a possible D gene (6 bases). V lost 2 bases and J lost 1, with 15 bases in between. This CDR3 has 17 residues. Germline-derived CDR1 and CDR2 are MNHEY and SMNVEV (reference sequence). The CDR3 loop reads CASSLGVGQGSNQPQHF. For the CDR3, the DNA is TGTGCCAGCAGTTTAGGGGTAGGTCAGGGGAGCAATCAGCCCCAGCATTTT.

The rearrangement links TRBV24-1 to TRBJ1-2; no firm D call. The ends were cut back, 3 bases at V and 0 bases at J, with 7 bases in the middle. The germline V gene has CDR1 KGHDR and CDR2 SFDVKD. This CDR3 comprises 14 residues. The CDR3 DNA is TGTGCCACCAGTGATGCCGGCTCTAACTATGGCTACACCTTC. Amino acid sequence: CATSDAGSNYGYTF.

The J gene is TRBJ1-5, the V gene TRBV19; possible D gene TRBD1, 6 bases. Germline CDR1 reads LNHDA; CDR2 reads SQIVND (reference sequence). The CDR3 contains 17 residues. Between the trimmed V and J ends, which lost 4 bases and 2 bases, there was a span of 18 bases. CDR3 loop: CASSTTRRGTGNQPQHF. The CDR3, as DNA: TGTGCCAGTAGTACGACCCGGAGGGGGACCGGCAATCAGCCCCAGCATTTT.

The V call is TRBV7-3, the J call TRBJ1-6; unclear D gene. V was pared by 5 bases and J by 7 bases, with 9 bases between. The germline CDR1 and CDR2 sequences are SGHTA and FQGTGA. This CDR3 has 13 amino acids. The CDR3 spells CASSTDVNSPLHF. The CDR3 DNA reads TGTGCCAGCAGCACAGATGTAAATTCACCCCTCCACTTT. Complete variable domain (other parts from reference TRBV7-3 and TRBJ1-6): GAGVSQTPSNKVTEKGKYVELRCDPISGHTALYWYRQSLGQGPEFLIYFQGTGAADDSGLPNDRFFAVRPEGSVSTLKIQRTERGDSAVYLCASSTDVNSPLHFGNGTRLTVT.

V gene TRBV7-9 combines with J gene TRBJ2-3, with a tentative D call TRBD1 (5 bases). The CDR3 length is 15 residues. Germline values: CDR1 SEHNR, CDR2 FQNEAQ (reference sequence). Trimming stripped 11 bases from V and 0 bases from J, with 18 bases between. The CDR3 region has the DNA TGTGCCCTTAACCCTGACAGCTCTAGCACAGATACGCAGTATTTT. It encodes CALNPDSSSTDTQYF.

The V call is TRBV4-3, the J call TRBJ2-1; D gene ambiguous. CDR3 length: 14 amino acids. Between the trimmed V and J ends, which lost 1 base and 10 bases, there was a span of 14 bases. Per the germline V gene, CDR1 is LGHNA and CDR2 is YSLEER. CDR3 nucleotides: TGCGCCAGCAGCCAAGGCAGGAGAGGCTTGGAGCAGTTCTTC. Translated, it gives CASSQGRRGLEQFF.

V usage is TRBV29-1 and J usage is TRBJ2-7, with 7 bases fitting TRBD2. Germline CDR1 is SQVTM and CDR2 is ANQGSEA. The CDR3 extends over 13 amino acids. The ends lost 0 bases at V and 9 bases at J; junction bases unmatched: 8. The CDR3 region is CSVEEQQGGRQYF. The CDR3 DNA is TGCAGCGTTGAAGAACAGCAGGGAGGGAGGCAGTACTTC.

The CDR3 nucleotides read TGTGCCAGCAGCCAAGATCTGGCCAGCACAGATACGCAGTATTTT. Translation: CASSQDLASTDTQYF. This chain connects TRBV3-1 to TRBJ2-3; D is unclear. The CDR3 covers 15 residues. With 0 bases removed from V and 0 bases from J, the gap between germline ends came to 7 bases. From germline, CDR1 is LGHDT and CDR2 YNNKEL (reference sequence).

This CDR3 is CASRQVDEQFF. In nucleotides, the CDR3 is TGTGCCAGTAGGCAGGTTGATGAGCAGTTCTTC. The chain carries TRBV19 and TRBJ2-1; D gene uncertain. Germline CDR1 reads LNHDA; CDR2 reads SQIVND (reference sequence). Trimming pared 6 bases from V and 8 bases from J, leaving 8 bases between. This CDR3 has 11 residues. Supplemented by reference TRBV19 and TRBJ2-1, the full variable domain reads DGGITQSPKYLFRKEGQNVTLSCEQNLNHDAMYWYRQDPGQGLRLIYYSQIVNDFQKGDIAEGYSVSREKKESFPLTVTSAQKNPTAFYLCASRQVDEQFFGPGTRLTVL.